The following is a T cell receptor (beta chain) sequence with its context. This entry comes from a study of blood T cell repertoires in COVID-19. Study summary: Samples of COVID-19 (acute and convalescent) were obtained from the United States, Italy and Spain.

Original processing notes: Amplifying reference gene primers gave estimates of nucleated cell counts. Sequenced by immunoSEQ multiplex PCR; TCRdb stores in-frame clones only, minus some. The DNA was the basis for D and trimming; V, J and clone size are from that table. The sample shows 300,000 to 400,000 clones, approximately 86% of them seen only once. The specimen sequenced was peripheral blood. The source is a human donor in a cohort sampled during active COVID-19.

CDR3 region: CASSPPRSNYEQYF. In DNA, the CDR3 is TGTGCCAGCAGTCCGCCACGGTCGAACTACGAGCAGTACTTC. V is TRBV2 and J is TRBJ2-7; D gene uncertain. This CDR3 spans 14 amino acids. The V gene lost 5 bases and the J gene lost 3 bases, with 14 bases spanning the gap. Germline V gene lookup returns CDR1 SNHLY and CDR2 FYNNEI.